The rows below give T cell receptor beta chains drawn from one sample of a study of PD-1 blockade in classical Hodgkin lymphoma. The method was immunoSEQ multiplex PCR; TCRdb's version includes in-frame clones alone and lacks a portion of them. The table includes 50,000 or so clones, roughly nine tenths detected once. The input for sequencing was peripheral blood mononuclear cells (PBMCs), taken before the fourth cycle of nivolumab. The receptors shown here come from a human donor with classical Hodgkin lymphoma. Each CDR3 is given with its conserved first and last residue. The order of the fields is J gene, clone size, V gene, D gene, CDR3 DNA, CDR3 protein. The D gene is left open where the match is weak. Clone size is given for some rows only: seen once, a few or many times, or a class if the clone is expanded.

J: TRBJ1-1; size: .; V: TRBV2; D: TRBD1; DNA: TGTGCCAGCAGTCCTCAGGGGGCAGCTTTCTTT; CDR3: CASSPQGAAFF
J: TRBJ2-1; size: .; V: TRBV6-5; D: TRBD2; DNA: TGTGCCAGCACCCCCGGGGCGGGAGGTGAGCAGTTCTTC; CDR3: CASTPGAGGEQFF
J: TRBJ2-5; size: few; V: TRBV19; D: .; DNA: TGTGCCAGTAGTATAGGGTCAGGGGAGACCCAGTACTTC; CDR3: CASSIGSGETQYF
J: TRBJ2-2; size: .; V: TRBV4-2; D: .; DNA: TGTGCCAGCAGCCAAGAGCCCGGGGGTGCCGGGGAGCTGTTTTTT; CDR3: CASSQEPGGAGELFF
J: TRBJ2-3; size: .; V: TRBV27; D: TRBD1; DNA: TGTGCCAGCAGTTCGGGACAGGGGGCGACAGATACGCAGTATTTT; CDR3: CASSSGQGATDTQYF
J: TRBJ1-4; size: .; V: TRBV6-1; D: .; DNA: TGTGCCAGCACGGAATTTGAAAAACTGTTTTTT; CDR3: CASTEFEKLFF
J: TRBJ2-6; size: .; V: TRBV6-5; D: .; DNA: TGTGCCAGCAGGGTCGGGAGCTCTGGGGCCAACGTCCTGACTTTC; CDR3: CASRVGSSGANVLTF
J: TRBJ2-6; size: once; V: TRBV7-9; D: TRBD1; DNA: TGTGCCAGCAGCTCCTGGACAGGGGGCGATTTAGGTGGGGCCAACGTCCTGACTTTC; CDR3: CASSSWTGGDLGGANVLTF
J: TRBJ1-1; size: .; V: TRBV5-1; D: .; DNA: TGCGCCAGCAGCTTGGATTCGGGGAGGGTTAACACTGAAGCTTTCTTT; CDR3: CASSLDSGRVNTEAFF
J: TRBJ2-4; size: .; V: TRBV6-1; D: .; DNA: TGTGCCAGCAGCGAATTGGGAAACATTCAGTACTTC; CDR3: CASSELGNIQYF
J: TRBJ2-1; size: .; V: TRBV20-1; D: .; DNA: TGCAGTGCTAGAGATAGCAATGAGCAGTTCTTC; CDR3: CSARDSNEQFF
J: TRBJ2-3; size: .; V: TRBV10-3; D: .; DNA: TGTGCCATCAAGAGGGCCGGCACAGATACGCAGTATTTT; CDR3: CAIKRAGTDTQYF
J: TRBJ1-2; size: .; V: TRBV6-1; D: .; DNA: TGTGCCAGCAGTGAATCGGGGCCACCTTCTAACTATGGCTACACCTTC; CDR3: CASSESGPPSNYGYTF
J: TRBJ1-6; size: .; V: TRBV7-2; D: TRBD1; DNA: TGTGCCAGCAGCTTGCGGGACAGGGGCTCTGGAAATTCACCCCTCCACTTT; CDR3: CASSLRDRGSGNSPLHF
J: TRBJ2-3; size: .; V: TRBV28; D: TRBD2; DNA: TGTGCCAGCAGTCACGGACTAGCGGGAGGGACTAGCACAGATACGCAGTATTTT; CDR3: CASSHGLAGGTSTDTQYF
J: TRBJ1-6; size: .; V: TRBV6-6; D: .; DNA: TGTGCCAGCGGGATGGCCTATAATTCACCCCTCCACTTT; CDR3: CASGMAYNSPLHF
J: TRBJ2-4; size: .; V: TRBV27; D: TRBD2; DNA: TGTGCCAGCAGTCGTAGCGGGGGGGGTGGAAACATTCAGTACTTC; CDR3: CASSRSGGGGNIQYF